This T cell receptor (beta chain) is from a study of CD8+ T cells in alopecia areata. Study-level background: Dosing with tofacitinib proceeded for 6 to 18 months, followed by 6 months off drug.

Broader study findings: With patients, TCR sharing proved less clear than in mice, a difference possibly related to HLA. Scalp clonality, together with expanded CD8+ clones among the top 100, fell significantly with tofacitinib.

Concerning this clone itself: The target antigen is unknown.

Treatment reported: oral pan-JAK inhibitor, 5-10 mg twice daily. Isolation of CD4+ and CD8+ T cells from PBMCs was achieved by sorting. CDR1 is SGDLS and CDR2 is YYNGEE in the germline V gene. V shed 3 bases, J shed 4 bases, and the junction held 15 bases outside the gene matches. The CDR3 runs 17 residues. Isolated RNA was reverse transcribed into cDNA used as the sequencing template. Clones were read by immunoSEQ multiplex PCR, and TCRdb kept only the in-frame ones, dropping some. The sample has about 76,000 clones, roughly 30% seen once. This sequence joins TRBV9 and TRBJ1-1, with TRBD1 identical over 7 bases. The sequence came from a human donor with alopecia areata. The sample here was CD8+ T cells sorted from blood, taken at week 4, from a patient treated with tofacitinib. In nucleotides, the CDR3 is TGTGCCAGCAGCGAAACCGGGACAGTCGGGGGAACCACTGAAGCTTTCTTT. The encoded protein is CASSETGTVGGTTEAFF.